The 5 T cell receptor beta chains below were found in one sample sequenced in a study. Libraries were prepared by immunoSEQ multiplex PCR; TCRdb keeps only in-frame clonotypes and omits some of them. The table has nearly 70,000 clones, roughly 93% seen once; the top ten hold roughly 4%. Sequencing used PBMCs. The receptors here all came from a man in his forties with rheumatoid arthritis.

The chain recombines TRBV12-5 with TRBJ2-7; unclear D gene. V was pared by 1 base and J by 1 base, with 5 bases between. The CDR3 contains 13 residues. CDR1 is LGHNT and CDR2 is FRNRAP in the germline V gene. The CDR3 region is CASGLGLSYEQYF. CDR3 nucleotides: TGTGCTAGTGGTTTGGGACTTTCCTACGAGCAGTACTTC.

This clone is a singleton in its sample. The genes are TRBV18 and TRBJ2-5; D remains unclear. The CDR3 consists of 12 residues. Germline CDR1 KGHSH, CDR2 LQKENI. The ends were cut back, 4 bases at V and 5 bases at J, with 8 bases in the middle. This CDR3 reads CASSQGEETQYF. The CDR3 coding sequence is TGTGCCAGCTCACAGGGCGAGGAGACCCAGTACTTC.

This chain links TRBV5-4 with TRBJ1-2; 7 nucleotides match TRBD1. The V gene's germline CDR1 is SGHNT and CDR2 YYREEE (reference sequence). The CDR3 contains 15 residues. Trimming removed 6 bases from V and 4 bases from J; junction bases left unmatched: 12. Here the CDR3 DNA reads TGTGCCAGCAACCCGAACCAGGGGGGTCCCTATGGCTACACCTTC. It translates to CASNPNQGGPYGYTF.

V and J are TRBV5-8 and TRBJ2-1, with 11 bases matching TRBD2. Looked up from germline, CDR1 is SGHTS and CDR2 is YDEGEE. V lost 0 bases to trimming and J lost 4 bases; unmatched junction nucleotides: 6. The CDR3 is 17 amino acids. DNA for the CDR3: TGTGCCAGCAGCTTGGGACGTACTAGCGGGAGTTACAATGAGCAGTTCTTC. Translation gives CASSLGRTSGSYNEQFF.

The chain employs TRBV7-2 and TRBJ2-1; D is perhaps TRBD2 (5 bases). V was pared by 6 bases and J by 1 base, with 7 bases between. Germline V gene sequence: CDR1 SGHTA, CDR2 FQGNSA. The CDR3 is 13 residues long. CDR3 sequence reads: CASRLVSYNEQFF. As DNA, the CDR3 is TGTGCCAGCAGACTAGTTTCCTACAATGAGCAGTTCTTC.